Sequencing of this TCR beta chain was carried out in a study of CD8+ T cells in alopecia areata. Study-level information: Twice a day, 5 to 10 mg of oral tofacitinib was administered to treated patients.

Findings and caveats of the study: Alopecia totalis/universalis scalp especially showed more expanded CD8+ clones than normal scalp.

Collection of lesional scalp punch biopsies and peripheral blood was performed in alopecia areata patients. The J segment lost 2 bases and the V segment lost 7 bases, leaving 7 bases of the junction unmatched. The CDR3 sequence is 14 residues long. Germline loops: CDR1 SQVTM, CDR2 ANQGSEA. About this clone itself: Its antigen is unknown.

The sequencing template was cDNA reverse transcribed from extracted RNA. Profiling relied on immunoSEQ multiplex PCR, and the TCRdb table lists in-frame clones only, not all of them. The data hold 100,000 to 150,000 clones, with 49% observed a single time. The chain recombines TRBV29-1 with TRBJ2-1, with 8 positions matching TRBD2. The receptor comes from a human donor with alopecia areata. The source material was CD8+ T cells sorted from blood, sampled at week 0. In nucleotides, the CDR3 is TGCAGCGCTGGGGCGCGGGGGGCCTACAATGAGCAGTTCTTC. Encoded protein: CSAGARGAYNEQFF.